What follows are 17 T cell receptor beta chains derived from one specimen sequenced in a study of blood T cell repertoires in COVID-19. Clones were sequenced by immunoSEQ multiplex PCR, and TCRdb holds only the in-frame ones, with some missing. The sample holds around 180,000 clones, around three quarters seen once. Sequences were obtained from PBMCs or T cells enriched from blood (not recorded which). The receptor source for this set is a woman between 45 and 60 years old with acute COVID-19.

The chain joins TRBV4-1 to TRBJ1-1; a weak D match, TRBD1 (5 bases). Trimming removed 1 base at V and 6 bases at J, with 15 bases between. The CDR3 sequence is 15 residues long. Germline CDR1 reads MGHRA; CDR2 reads YSYEKL. In DNA, the CDR3 is TGCGCCAGCAGCCAAGCTAACCGGGACTTCTCTGAAGCTTTCTTT. It codes for CASSQANRDFSEAFF.

The chain links TRBV19 to TRBJ1-5; D remains unclear. V was clipped by 3 bases and J by 0 bases, with 9 bases between them. The CDR3 covers 15 residues. CDR1 and CDR2 (germline): LNHDA, SQIVND (reference sequence). In DNA, the CDR3 is TGTGCCAGTAGTATGGCACAGCCTAGCAATCAGCCCCAGCATTTT. The encoded protein is CASSMAQPSNQPQHF.

The chain uses TRBV2 and TRBJ1-5, with D hard to call. V was trimmed by 5 bases and J by 3 bases, leaving 11 bases between them. The CDR3 runs 14 residues. Germline V lookup: CDR1 SNHLY, CDR2 FYNNEI. CDR3 nucleotide sequence: TGTGCCAGCAGTCATGACGGGGACAATCAGCCCCAGCATTTT. Encoded protein: CASSHDGDNQPQHF.

This chain links TRBV7-6 with TRBJ1-6; TRBD1 aligns across 10 bases. With V trimmed by 7 bases and J by 10 bases, 10 bases remained unmatched. Germline CDR1 reads SGHVS; CDR2 reads FNYEAQ. The CDR3 consists of 15 residues. The CDR3 bases are TGTGCCAGCACCGAGTCGACAGGGGGCTACTCACCCCTCCACTTT. Protein product: CASTESTGGYSPLHF.

This chain connects TRBV19 to TRBJ1-2; tentatively, D is TRBD1 (6 bases). The CDR3 sequence is 15 residues long. Germline CDR1 reads LNHDA; CDR2 reads SQIVND (reference sequence). The V gene lost 7 bases and the J gene lost 2 bases, with 17 bases spanning the gap. CDR3 bases: TGTGCCAGTAATACCTTGGTGGACAGCAACTATGGCTACACCTTC. Its protein is CASNTLVDSNYGYTF.

This chain links TRBV6-5 with TRBJ1-1; D may be TRBD1 (5 bases). Germline loops: CDR1 MNHEY, CDR2 SVGAGI. The CDR3 totals 14 residues. The ends were cut back, 6 bases at V and 4 bases at J, with 15 bases in the middle. Written as DNA, the CDR3 is TGTGCCAGCAGCCCCGCGGGGAGGGGCACTGAAGCTTTCTTT. It specifies CASSPAGRGTEAFF.

The gene calls are TRBV9 and TRBJ1-4; the D is unclear. Trimming removed 0 bases from V and 4 bases from J, with 10 bases in between. Per the germline V gene, CDR1 is SGDLS and CDR2 is YYNGEE. This CDR3 has 15 amino acids. This CDR3 reads CASSVGGALNEKLFF. The CDR3 DNA follows: TGTGCCAGCAGCGTAGGTGGAGCACTTAATGAAAAACTGTTTTTT.

This clone came up once. The chain links TRBV30 to TRBJ1-2; D perhaps matches TRBD1 (5 bases). This CDR3 comprises 14 residues. V was clipped by 2 bases and J by 2 bases, with 12 bases between them. CDR1 is GTSNPN and CDR2 is SVGIG in the germline V gene (reference sequence). Here the CDR3 reads CAWSPGGENYGYTF. DNA for the CDR3: TGTGCCTGGAGTCCCGGGGGGGAAAACTATGGCTACACCTTC.

The chain has TRBV14 and TRBJ2-3; D is undetermined. With 5 bases removed from V and 0 bases from J, the gap between germline ends came to 6 bases. CDR3 size: 13 residues. Looked up from germline, CDR1 is SGHDN and CDR2 is FVKESK. CDR3 sequence: CASSYSSTDTQYF. The CDR3 DNA reads TGTGCCAGCAGCTATTCTAGCACAGATACGCAGTATTTT.

V is TRBV7-2 and J is TRBJ1-4, with D perhaps matching TRBD1 (5 bases). V lost 3 bases, J lost 6 bases, and 23 bases lay in between. Germline CDR1 SGHTA, CDR2 FQGNSA. The CDR3 runs 18 residues. The CDR3 sequence is CASSLWLGPGGKDEKLFF. The CDR3 nucleotides are TGTGCCAGCAGCTTGTGGTTGGGGCCGGGGGGTAAGGATGAAAAACTGTTTTTT.

The chain joins TRBV28 to TRBJ1-4, with 7 bases lining up with TRBD1. Per the germline V gene, CDR1 is MDHEN and CDR2 is SYDVKM. This CDR3 spans 16 amino acids. J lost 5 bases, V lost 3 bases, and 9 bases had no gene match. CDR3 region: CASSFPGTALNEKLFF. The CDR3 nucleotides are TGTGCCAGCAGTTTCCCCGGGACAGCCTTGAATGAAAAACTGTTTTTT.

The chain is built from TRBV28 and TRBJ2-2, with a weak D call TRBD1 (6 bases). V lost 5 bases and J 4 bases, leaving 8 bases between the germline ends. The CDR3 length is 13 residues. Germline loops: CDR1 MDHEN, CDR2 SYDVKM. The DNA of the CDR3 is TGTGCCAGCAGTCCAGGGGTCACCGGGGAGCTGTTTTTT. Translated, it gives CASSPGVTGELFF.

V usage is TRBV24-1 and J usage is TRBJ1-5; 12 bases are shared with TRBD1. Unmatched junction bases numbered 3, after V lost 7 bases and J lost 6 bases. Germline values: CDR1 KGHDR, CDR2 SFDVKD. CDR3 size: 14 residues. CDR3 region: CATRGQGAGQPQHF. CDR3 sequence (DNA): TGTGCCACCAGGGGACAGGGGGCGGGTCAGCCCCAGCATTTT.

This chain uses TRBV5-1 with TRBJ1-2; 7 nucleotides line up with TRBD1. Germline CDR1 and CDR2: SGHRS and YFSETQ. V lost 4 bases, J lost 2 bases, and 8 bases stayed unmatched. CDR3 size: 15 residues. CDR3 loop: CASSGSGQRNYGYTF. In nucleotides, the CDR3 is TGCGCCAGCAGCGGATCGGGACAGAGGAACTATGGCTACACCTTC. The full variable domain, in which reference TRBV5-1 and TRBJ1-2 provide the parts outside the CDR3, is KAGVTQTPRYLIKTRGQQVTLSCSPISGHRSVSWYQQTPGQGLQFLFEYFSETQRNKGNFPGRFSGRQFSNSRSEMNVSTLELGDSALYLCASSGSGQRNYGYTFGSGTRLTVV.

CDR3 sequence: CASSLWGTGGDVYTF. Here the CDR3 DNA reads TGTGCCAGCAGTTTATGGGGGACAGGGGGCGATGTCTACACCTTC. V usage is TRBV28 and J usage is TRBJ1-2; 12 positions match TRBD1. The germline V gene has CDR1 MDHEN and CDR2 SYDVKM. With V trimmed by 0 bases and J by 10 bases, 6 bases remained unmatched. The CDR3 consists of 15 residues.

V gene TRBV3-1 (or the pseudogene TRBV3-2) combines with J gene TRBJ2-3; unclear D gene. V dropped 4 bases and J dropped 4 bases, with 9 bases sitting between them. This CDR3 region has 13 residues. Germline assignment: CDR1 LGHDT and CDR2 YNNKEL (reference sequence). CDR3 nucleotide sequence: TGTGCCAGCAGCCCCCTTAATTCAGATACGCAGTATTTT. This encodes CASSPLNSDTQYF.

This chain joins TRBV9 and TRBJ2-3; D remains unclear. This CDR3 region has 17 residues. V lost 1 base, J lost 4 bases, and 19 bases lay in between. Germline lookup yields CDR1 SGDLS and CDR2 YYNGEE. The CDR3 spells CASSVSPGQKQPDTQYF. CDR3 nucleotides: TGTGCCAGCAGCGTATCCCCGGGTCAGAAGCAACCAGATACGCAGTATTTT.